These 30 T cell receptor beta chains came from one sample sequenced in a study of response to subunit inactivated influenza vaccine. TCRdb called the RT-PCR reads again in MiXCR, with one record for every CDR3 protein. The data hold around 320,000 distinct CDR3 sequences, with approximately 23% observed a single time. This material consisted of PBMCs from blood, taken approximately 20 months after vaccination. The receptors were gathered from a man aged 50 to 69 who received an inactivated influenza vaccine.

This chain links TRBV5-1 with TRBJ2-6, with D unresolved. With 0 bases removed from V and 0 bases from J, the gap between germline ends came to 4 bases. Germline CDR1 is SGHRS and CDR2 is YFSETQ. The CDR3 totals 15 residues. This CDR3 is CASSLASSGANVLTF. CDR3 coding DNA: TGCGCCAGCAGCTTGGCAAGCTCTGGGGCCAACGTCCTGACTTTC. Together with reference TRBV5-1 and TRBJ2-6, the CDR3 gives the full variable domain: KAGVTQTPRYLIKTRGQQVTLSCSPISGHRSVSWYQQTPGQGLQFLFEYFSETQRNKGNFPGRFSGRQFSNSRSEMNVSTLELGDSALYLCASSLASSGANVLTFGAGSRLTVL.

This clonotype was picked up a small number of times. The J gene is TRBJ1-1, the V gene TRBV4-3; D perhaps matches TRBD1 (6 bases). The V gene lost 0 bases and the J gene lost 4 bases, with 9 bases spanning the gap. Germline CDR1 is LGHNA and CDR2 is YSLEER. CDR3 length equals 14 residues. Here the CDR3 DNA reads TGCGCCAGCAGCCAAGAAACAGGGACCACTGAAGCTTTCTTT. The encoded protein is CASSQETGTTEAFF.

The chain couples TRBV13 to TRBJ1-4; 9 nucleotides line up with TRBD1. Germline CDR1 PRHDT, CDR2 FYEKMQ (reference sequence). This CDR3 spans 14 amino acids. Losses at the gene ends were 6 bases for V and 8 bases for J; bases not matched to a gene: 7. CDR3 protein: CASSTGGASEKLFF. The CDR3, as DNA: TGTGCCAGCAGTACAGGGGGCGCGAGCGAAAAACTGTTTTTT.

The CDR3 sequence: CASSQLRGGGGTQYF. The CDR3 region has the DNA TGTGCCAGCAGCCAACTCCGAGGAGGAGGCGGTACGCAGTATTTT. V and J are TRBV3-1 and TRBJ2-3; a possible D gene is TRBD2 (5 bases). Germline loops: CDR1 LGHDT, CDR2 YNNKEL (reference sequence). Trimming took 2 bases from V and 8 from J, leaving 17 bases between them. CDR3 length: 15 residues.

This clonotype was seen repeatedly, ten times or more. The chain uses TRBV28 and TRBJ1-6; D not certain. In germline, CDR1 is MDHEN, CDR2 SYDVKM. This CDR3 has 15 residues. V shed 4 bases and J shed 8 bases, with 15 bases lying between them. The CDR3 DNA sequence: TGTGCCAGCAGTTCCCCTGGGGAGAGGGATTCACCCCTCCACTTT. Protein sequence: CASSSPGERDSPLHF.

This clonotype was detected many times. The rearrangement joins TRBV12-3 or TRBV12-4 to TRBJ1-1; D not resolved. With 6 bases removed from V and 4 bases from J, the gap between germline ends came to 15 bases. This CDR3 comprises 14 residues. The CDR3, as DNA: TGTGCCAGCAGGGACGGATGGGTTCGCACTGAAGCTTTCTTT. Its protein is CASRDGWVRTEAFF.

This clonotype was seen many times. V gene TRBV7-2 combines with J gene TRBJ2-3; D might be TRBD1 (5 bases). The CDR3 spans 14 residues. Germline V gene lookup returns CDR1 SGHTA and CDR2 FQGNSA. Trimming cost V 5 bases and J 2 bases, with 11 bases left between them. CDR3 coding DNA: TGTGCCAGCAGCAAGGACACCTACACAGATACGCAGTATTTT. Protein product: CASSKDTYTDTQYF.

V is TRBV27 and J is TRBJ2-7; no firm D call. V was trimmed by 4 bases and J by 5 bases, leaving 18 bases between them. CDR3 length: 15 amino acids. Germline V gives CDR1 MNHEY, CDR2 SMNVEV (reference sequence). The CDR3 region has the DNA TGTGCCAGCAGTTCCCAAACCCCCTTGGTCCACGAGCAGTACTTC. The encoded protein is CASSSQTPLVHEQYF.

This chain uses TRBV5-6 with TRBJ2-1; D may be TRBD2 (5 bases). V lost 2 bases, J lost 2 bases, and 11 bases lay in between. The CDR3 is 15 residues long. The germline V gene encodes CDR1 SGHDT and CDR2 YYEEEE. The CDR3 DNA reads TGTGCCAGCAGCTTCTCGGGGAAAACCTACAATGAGCAGTTCTTC. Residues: CASSFSGKTYNEQFF.

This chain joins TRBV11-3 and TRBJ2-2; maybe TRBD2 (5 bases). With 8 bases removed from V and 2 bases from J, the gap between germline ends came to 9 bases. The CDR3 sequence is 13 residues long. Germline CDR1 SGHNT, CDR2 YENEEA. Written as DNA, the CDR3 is TGTGCCAGCTCGGGATTTAACACCGGGGAGCTGTTTTTT. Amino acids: CASSGFNTGELFF.

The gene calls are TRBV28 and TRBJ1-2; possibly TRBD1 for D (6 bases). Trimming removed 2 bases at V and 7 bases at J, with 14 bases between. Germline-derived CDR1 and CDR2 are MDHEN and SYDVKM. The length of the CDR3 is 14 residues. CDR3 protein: CASSLSGGARGYTF. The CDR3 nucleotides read TGTGCCAGCAGTTTAAGCGGGGGGGCACGTGGCTACACCTTC.

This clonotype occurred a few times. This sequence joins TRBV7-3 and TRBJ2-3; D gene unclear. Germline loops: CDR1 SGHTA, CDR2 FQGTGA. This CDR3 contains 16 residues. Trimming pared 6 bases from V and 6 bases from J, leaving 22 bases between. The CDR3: CASRSQPTAPADTQYF. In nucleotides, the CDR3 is TGTGCCAGCAGATCACAACCCACAGCCCCGGCGGATACGCAGTATTTT.

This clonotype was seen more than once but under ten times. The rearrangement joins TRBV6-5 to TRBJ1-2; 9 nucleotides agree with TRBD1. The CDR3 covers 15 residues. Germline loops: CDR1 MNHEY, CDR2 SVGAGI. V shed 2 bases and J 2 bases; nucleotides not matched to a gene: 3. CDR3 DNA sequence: TGTGCCAGCAGTTACAATACAGGGGGCAACTATGGCTACACCTTC. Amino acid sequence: CASSYNTGGNYGYTF.

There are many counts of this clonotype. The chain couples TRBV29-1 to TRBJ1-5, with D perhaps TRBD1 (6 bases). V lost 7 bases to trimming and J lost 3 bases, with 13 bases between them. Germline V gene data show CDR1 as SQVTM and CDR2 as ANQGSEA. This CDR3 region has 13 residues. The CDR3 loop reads CSATTGINQPQHF. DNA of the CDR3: TGCAGCGCAACGACAGGAATCAATCAGCCCCAGCATTTT.

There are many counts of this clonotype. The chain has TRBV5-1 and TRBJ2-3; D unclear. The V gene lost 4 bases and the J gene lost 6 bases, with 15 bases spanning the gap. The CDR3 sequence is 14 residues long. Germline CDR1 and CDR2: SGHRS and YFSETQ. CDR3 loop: CASSPPPVSDTQYF. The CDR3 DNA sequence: TGCGCCAGCAGCCCGCCGCCAGTTTCGGATACGCAGTATTTT. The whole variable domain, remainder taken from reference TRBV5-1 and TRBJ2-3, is KAGVTQTPRYLIKTRGQQVTLSCSPISGHRSVSWYQQTPGQGLQFLFEYFSETQRNKGNFPGRFSGRQFSNSRSEMNVSTLELGDSALYLCASSPPPVSDTQYFGPGTRLTVL.

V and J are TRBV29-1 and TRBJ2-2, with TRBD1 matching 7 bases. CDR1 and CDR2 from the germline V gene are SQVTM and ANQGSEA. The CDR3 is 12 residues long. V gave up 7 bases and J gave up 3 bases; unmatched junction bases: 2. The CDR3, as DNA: TGCAGCGGCACAGGGGACACCGGGGAGCTGTTTTTT. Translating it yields CSGTGDTGELFF.

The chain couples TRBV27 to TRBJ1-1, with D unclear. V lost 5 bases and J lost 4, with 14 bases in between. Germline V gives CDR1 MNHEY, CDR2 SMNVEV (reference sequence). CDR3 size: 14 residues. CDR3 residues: CASSPFGGGTEAFF. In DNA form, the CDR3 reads TGTGCCAGCAGTCCTTTCGGAGGTGGCACTGAAGCTTTCTTT.

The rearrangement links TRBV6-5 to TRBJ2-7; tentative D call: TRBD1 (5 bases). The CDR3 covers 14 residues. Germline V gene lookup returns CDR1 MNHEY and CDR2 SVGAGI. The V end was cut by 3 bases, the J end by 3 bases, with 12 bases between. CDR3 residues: CASSYSIRDYEQYF. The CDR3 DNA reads TGTGCCAGCAGTTATTCAATCAGGGACTACGAGCAGTACTTC.

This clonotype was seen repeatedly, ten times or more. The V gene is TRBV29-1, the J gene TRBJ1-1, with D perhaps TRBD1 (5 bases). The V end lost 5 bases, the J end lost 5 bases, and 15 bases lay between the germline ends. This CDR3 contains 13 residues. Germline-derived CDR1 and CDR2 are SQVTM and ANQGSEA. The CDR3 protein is CSVTDGGGTEAFF. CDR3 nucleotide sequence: TGCAGCGTTACAGACGGGGGGGGGACTGAAGCTTTCTTT.

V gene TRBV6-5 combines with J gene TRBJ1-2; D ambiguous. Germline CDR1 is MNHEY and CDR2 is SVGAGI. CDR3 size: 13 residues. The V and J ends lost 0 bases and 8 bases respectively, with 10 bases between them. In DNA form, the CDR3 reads TGTGCCAGCAGTTACTCTCTAGCGGGGGGCTACACCTTC. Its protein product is CASSYSLAGGYTF.

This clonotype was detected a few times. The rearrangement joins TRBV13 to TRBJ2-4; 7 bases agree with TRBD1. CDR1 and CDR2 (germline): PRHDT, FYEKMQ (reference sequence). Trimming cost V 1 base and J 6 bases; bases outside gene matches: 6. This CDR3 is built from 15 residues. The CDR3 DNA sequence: TGTGCCAGCAGCTTAGATGCCCGGGACAGAAACATTCAGTACTTC. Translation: CASSLDARDRNIQYF.

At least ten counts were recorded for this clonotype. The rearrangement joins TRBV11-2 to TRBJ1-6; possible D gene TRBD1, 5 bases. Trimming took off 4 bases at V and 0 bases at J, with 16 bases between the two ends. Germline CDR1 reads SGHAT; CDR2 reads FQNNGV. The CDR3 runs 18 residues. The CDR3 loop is CASSSRTPDSSYNSPLHF. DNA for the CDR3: TGTGCCAGCAGCTCTAGGACACCGGATAGCTCCTATAATTCACCCCTCCACTTT.

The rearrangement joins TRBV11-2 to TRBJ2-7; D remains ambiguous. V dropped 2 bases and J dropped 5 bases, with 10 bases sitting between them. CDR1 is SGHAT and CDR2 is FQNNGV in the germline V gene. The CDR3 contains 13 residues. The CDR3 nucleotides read TGTGCCAGCAGCTTATCAAACGGGCACGAGCAGTACTTC. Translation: CASSLSNGHEQYF.

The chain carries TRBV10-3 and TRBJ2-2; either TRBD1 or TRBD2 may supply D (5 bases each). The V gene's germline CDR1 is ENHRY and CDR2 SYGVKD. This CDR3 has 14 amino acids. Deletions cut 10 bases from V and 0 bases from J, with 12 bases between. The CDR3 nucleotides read TGTGCCACCGGGGCCCCGCCGAACACCGGGGAGCTGTTTTTT. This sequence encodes CATGAPPNTGELFF.

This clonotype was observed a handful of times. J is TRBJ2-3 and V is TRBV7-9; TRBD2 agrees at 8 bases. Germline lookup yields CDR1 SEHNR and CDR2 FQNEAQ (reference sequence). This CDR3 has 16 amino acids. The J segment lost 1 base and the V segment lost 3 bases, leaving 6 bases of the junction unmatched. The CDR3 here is CASSFQRESGTDTQYF. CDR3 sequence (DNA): TGTGCCAGCAGCTTCCAGCGGGAGTCCGGCACAGATACGCAGTATTTT.

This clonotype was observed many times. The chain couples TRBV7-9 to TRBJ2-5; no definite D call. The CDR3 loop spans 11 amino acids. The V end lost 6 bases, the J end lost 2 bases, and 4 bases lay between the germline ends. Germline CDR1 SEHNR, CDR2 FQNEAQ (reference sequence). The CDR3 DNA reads TGTGCCAGCAGTAAACAAGAGACCCAGTACTTC. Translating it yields CASSKQETQYF. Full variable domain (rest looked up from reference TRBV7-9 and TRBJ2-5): DTGVSQNPRHKITKRGQNVTFRCDPISEHNRLYWYRQTLGQGPEFLTYFQNEAQLEKSRLLSDRFSAERPKGSFSTLEIQRTEQGDSAMYLCASSKQETQYFGPGTRLLVL.

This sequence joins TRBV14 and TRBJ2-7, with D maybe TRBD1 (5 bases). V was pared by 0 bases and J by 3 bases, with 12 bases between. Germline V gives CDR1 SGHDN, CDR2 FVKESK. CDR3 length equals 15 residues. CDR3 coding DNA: TGTGCCAGCAGCCAAGAAGGCTGGGGCGGCTACGAGCAGTACTTC. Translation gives CASSQEGWGGYEQYF.

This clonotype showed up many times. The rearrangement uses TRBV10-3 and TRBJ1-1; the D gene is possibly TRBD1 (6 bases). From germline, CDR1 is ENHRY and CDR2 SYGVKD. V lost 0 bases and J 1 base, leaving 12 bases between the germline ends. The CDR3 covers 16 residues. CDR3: CAISESGLTGNTEAFF. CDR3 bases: TGTGCCATCAGTGAGTCCGGATTGACAGGGAACACTGAAGCTTTCTTT.

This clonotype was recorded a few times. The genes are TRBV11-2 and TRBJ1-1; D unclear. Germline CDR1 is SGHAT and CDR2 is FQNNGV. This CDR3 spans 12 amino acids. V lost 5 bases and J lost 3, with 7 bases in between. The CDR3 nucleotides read TGTGCCAGCAGCCCCCAATACACTGAAGCTTTCTTT. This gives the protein CASSPQYTEAFF.

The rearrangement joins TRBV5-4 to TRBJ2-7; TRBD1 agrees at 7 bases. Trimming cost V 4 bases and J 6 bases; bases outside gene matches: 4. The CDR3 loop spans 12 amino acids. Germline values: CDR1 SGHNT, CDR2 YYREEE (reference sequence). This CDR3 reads CASSLTGAEQYF. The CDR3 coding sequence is TGTGCCAGCAGCCTCACAGGGGCCGAGCAGTACTTC.